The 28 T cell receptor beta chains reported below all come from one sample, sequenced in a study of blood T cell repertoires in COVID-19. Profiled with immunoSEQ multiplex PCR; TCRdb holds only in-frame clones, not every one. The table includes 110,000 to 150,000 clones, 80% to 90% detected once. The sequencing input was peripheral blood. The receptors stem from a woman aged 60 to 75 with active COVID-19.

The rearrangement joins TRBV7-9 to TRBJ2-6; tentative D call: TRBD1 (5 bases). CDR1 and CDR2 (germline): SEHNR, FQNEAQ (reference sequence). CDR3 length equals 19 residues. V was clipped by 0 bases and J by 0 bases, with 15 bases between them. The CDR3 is CASSLALQVAFSGANVLTF. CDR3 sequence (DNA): TGTGCCAGCAGCTTAGCCCTACAGGTTGCCTTCTCTGGGGCCAACGTCCTGACTTTC. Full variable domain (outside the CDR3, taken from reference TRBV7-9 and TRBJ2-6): DTGVSQNPRHKITKRGQNVTFRCDPISEHNRLYWYRQTLGQGPEFLTYFQNEAQLEKSRLLSDRFSAERPKGSFSTLEIQRTEQGDSAMYLCASSLALQVAFSGANVLTFGAGSRLTVL.

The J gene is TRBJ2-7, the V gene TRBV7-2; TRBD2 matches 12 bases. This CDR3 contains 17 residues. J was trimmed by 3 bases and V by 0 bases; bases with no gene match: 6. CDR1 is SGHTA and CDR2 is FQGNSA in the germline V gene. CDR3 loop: CASSLARTSGRYYEQYF. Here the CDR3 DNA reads TGTGCCAGCAGCTTAGCTCGCACTAGCGGGAGGTACTACGAGCAGTACTTC.

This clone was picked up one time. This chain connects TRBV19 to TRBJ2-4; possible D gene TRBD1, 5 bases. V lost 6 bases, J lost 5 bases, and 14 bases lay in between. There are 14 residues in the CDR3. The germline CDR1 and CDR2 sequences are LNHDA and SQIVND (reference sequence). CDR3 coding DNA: TGTGCCAGTAGGCCACCAGGGATCCAAAACATTCAGTACTTC. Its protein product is CASRPPGIQNIQYF.

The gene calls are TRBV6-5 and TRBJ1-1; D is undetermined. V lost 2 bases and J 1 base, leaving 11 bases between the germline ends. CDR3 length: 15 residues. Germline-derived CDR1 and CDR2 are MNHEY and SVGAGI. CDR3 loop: CASSYAQVRNTEAFF. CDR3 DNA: TGTGCCAGCAGTTACGCCCAAGTCAGGAACACTGAAGCTTTCTTT.

The chain's CDR3 is CASTNLAGRYNEQFF. CDR3 in DNA: TGTGCCAGCACCAACCTAGCGGGGCGTTACAATGAGCAGTTCTTC. The chain is built from TRBV6-5 and TRBJ2-1, with TRBD2 matching over 9 bases. The CDR3 contains 15 residues. V dropped 7 bases and J dropped 4; count of bases not matched to a gene: 8. Per the germline V gene, CDR1 is MNHEY and CDR2 is SVGAGI.

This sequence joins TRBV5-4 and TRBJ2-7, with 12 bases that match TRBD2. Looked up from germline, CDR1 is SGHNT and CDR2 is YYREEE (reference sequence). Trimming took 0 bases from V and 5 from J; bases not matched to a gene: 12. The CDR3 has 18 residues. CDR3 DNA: TGTGCCAGCAGCTTGGGCCCGCTACTAGCGGGAGGCATCGACGAGCAGTACTTC. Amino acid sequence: CASSLGPLLAGGIDEQYF.

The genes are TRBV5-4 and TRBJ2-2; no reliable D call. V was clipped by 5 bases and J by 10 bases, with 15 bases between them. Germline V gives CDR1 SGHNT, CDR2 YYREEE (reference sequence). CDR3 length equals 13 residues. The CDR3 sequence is CASRAPRSSELFF. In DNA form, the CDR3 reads TGTGCCAGCAGAGCCCCTAGATCGTCGGAGCTGTTTTTT.

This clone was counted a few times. The CDR3: CAWSGGTGPSYEQYF. CDR3 nucleotides: TGTGCCTGGAGTGGAGGGACAGGACCATCCTACGAGCAGTACTTC. The chain couples TRBV30 to TRBJ2-7; 8 bases are shared with TRBD1. The germline V gene has CDR1 GTSNPN and CDR2 SVGIG (reference sequence). This CDR3 contains 15 residues. The V and J ends lost 1 base and 1 base, in that order; junction bases with no gene match: 6.

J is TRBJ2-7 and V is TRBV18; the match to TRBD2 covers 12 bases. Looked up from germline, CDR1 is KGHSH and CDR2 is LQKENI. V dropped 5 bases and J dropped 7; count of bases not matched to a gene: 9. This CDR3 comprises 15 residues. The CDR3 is CASSALAGGAKEQYF. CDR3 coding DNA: TGTGCCAGCTCAGCTCTAGCGGGAGGGGCGAAGGAGCAGTACTTC.

This CDR3 reads CASSLGEVANTEAFF. CDR3 bases: TGCGCCAGCAGCTTGGGGGAGGTGGCGAACACTGAAGCTTTCTTT. V is TRBV5-1 and J is TRBJ1-1, with D uncertain. Trimming took 0 bases from V and 1 from J, leaving 10 bases between them. Germline assignment: CDR1 SGHRS and CDR2 YFSETQ. This CDR3 region has 15 residues.

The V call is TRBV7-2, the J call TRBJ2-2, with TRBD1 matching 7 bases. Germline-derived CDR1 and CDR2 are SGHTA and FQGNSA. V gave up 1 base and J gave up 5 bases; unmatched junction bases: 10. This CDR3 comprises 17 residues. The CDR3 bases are TGTGCCAGCAGCTTAGGGGGCAGGGGGATAAAAACCGGGGAGCTGTTTTTT. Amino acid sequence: CASSLGGRGIKTGELFF.

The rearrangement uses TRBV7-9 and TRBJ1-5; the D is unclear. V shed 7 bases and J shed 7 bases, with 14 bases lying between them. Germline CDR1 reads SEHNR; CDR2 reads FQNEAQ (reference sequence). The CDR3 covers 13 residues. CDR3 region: CASTPGGKQPQHF. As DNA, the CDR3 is TGTGCCAGCACCCCGGGAGGGAAACAGCCCCAGCATTTT.

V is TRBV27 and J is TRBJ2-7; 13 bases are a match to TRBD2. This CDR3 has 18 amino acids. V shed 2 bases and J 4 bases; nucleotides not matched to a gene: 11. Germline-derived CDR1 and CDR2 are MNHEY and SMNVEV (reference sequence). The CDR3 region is CASSLRRLAGGRGYEQYF. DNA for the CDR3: TGTGCCAGCAGTTTACGACGACTAGCGGGAGGTCGGGGGTACGAGCAGTACTTC.

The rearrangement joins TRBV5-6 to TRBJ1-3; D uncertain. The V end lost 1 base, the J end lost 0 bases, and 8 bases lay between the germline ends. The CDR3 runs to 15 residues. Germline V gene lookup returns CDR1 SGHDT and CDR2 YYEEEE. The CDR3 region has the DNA TGTGCCAGCAGCTTGCGTCGTAGCTCTGGAAACACCATATATTTT. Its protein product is CASSLRRSSGNTIYF. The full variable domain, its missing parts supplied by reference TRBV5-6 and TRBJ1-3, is DAGVTQSPTHLIKTRGQQVTLRCSPKSGHDTVSWYQQALGQGPQFIFQYYEEEERQRGNFPDRFSGHQFPNYSSELNVNALLLGDSALYLCASSLRRSSGNTIYFGEGSWLTVV.

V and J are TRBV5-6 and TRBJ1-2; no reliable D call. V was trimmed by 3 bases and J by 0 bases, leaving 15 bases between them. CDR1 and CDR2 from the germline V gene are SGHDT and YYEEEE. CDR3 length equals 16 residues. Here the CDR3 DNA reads TGTGCCAGCAGCTCTTTGAGATCTAGAGCTAACTATGGCTACACCTTC. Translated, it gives CASSSLRSRANYGYTF.

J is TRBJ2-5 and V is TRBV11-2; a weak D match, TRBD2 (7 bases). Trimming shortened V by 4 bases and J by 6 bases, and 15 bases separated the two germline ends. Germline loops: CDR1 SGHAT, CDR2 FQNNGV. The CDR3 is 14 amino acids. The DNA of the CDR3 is TGTGCCAGCAGCTCAGAGGGGGGGTTGAAGACCCAGTACTTC. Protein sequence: CASSSEGGLKTQYF.

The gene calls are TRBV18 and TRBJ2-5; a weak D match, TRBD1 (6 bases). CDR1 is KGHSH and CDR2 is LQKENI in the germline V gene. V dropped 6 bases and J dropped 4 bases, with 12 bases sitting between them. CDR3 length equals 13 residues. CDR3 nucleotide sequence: TGTGCCAGCTCGACAGCAGGGGCAGAGACCCAGTACTTC. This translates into CASSTAGAETQYF.

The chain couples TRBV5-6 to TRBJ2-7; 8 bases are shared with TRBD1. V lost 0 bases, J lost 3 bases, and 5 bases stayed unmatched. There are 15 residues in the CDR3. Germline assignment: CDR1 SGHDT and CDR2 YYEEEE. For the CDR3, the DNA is TGTGCCAGCAGCTTGGGCCCGGGACAGGTCTACGAGCAGTACTTC. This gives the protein CASSLGPGQVYEQYF.

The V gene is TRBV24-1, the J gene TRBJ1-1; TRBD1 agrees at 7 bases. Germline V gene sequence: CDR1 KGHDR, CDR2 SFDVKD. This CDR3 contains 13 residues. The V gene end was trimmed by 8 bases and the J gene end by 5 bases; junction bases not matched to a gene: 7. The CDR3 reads CATMTGYSTEAFF. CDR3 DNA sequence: TGTGCCACCATGACAGGGTACAGTACTGAAGCTTTCTTT.

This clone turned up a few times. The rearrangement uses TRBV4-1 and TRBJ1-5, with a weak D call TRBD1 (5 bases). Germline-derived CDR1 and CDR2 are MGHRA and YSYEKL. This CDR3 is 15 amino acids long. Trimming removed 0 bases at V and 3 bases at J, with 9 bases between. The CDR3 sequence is CASSQDGGFNQPQHF. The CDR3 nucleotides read TGCGCCAGCAGCCAAGATGGGGGGTTCAATCAGCCCCAGCATTTT.

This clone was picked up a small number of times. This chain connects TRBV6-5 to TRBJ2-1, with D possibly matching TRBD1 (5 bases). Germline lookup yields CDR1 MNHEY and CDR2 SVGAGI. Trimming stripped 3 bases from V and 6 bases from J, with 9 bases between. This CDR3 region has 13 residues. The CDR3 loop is CASSYGAANEQFF. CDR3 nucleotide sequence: TGTGCCAGCAGTTATGGGGCTGCCAATGAGCAGTTCTTC.

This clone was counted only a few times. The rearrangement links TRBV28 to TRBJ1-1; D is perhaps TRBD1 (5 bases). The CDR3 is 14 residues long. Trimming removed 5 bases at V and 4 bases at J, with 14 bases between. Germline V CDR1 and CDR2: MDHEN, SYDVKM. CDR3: CASSPPRGATEAFF. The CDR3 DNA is TGTGCCAGCAGTCCCCCAAGGGGCGCCACTGAAGCTTTCTTT.

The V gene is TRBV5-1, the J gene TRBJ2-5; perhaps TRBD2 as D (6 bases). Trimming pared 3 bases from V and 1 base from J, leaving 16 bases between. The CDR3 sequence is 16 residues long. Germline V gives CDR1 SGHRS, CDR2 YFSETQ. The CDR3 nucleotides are TGCGCCAGCAGCTGGACACTAGCCACCTTCCAAGAGACCCAGTACTTC. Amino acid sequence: CASSWTLATFQETQYF.

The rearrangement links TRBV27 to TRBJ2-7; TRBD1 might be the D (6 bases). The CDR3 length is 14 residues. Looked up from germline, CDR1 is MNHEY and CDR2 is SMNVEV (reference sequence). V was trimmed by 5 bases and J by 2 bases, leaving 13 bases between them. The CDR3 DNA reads TGTGCCAGCAGTCTACGAGAGGGGGCCTACGAGCAGTACTTC. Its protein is CASSLREGAYEQYF.

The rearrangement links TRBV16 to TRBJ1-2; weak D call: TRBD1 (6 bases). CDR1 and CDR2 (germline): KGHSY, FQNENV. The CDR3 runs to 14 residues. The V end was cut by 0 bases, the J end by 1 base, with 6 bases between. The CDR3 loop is CASSQSGGNYGYTF. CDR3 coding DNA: TGTGCCAGCAGCCAATCAGGGGGTAACTATGGCTACACCTTC.

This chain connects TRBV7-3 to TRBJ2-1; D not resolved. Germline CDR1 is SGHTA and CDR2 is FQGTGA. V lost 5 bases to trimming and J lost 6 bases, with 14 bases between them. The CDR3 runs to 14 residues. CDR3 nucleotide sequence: TGTGCCAGCAGCGTCCGCCTCTCGAGCAATGAGCAGTTCTTC. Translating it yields CASSVRLSSNEQFF.

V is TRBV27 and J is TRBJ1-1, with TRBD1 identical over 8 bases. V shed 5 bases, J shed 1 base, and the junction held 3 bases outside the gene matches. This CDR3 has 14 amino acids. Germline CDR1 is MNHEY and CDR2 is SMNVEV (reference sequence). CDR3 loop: CASSRDRRNTEAFF. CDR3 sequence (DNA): TGTGCCAGCAGTCGGGACAGGAGGAACACTGAAGCTTTCTTT.

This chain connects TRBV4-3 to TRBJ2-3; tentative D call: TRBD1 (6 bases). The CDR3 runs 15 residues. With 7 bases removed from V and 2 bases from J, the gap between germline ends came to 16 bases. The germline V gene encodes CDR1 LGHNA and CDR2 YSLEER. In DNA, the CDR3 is TGCGCCAGCAAGCAAGGGAGACAGGCCACAGATACGCAGTATTTT. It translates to CASKQGRQATDTQYF.